The 30 T cell receptor beta chains below were found in one sample sequenced in a study of neurological immune-mediated disorders. TCRdb re-derived calls from the 5' RACE reads in MiXCR, one entry per CDR3 protein. The data contain 55,000 to 80,000 distinct CDR3 sequences, under 5.5% of them singletons. The sequenced material came from PBMCs. All receptors come from a woman between 50 and 59 years old with multiple sclerosis.

This clonotype was observed many times. V and J are TRBV12-3 or TRBV12-4 and TRBJ1-2, with D possibly matching TRBD1 (5 bases). The V and J ends lost 11 bases and 3 bases respectively, with 13 bases between them. This CDR3 has 12 residues. This CDR3 reads CAVWPGDYGYTF. DNA of the CDR3: TGTGCCGTATGGCCGGGGGACTATGGCTACACCTTC.

This clonotype has ten or more counts. This chain joins TRBV12-3 or TRBV12-4 and TRBJ1-6; D unclear. V lost 3 bases, J lost 0 bases, and 9 bases lay in between. This CDR3 contains 16 residues. DNA for the CDR3: TGTGCCAGCAGTTTCGGCAGGAGCTCCTATAATTCACCCCTCCACTTT. Its translation: CASSFGRSSYNSPLHF.

In its sample, this clonotype was seen many times. J is TRBJ2-1 and V is TRBV4-2; 10 bases map to TRBD1. Losses at the gene ends were 4 bases for V and 5 bases for J; bases not matched to a gene: 8. The germline V gene encodes CDR1 LGHNA and CDR2 YNFKEQ. The CDR3 covers 16 residues. The CDR3, as DNA: TGTGCCAGCAGCCCCGGGGACAGGGGAAGGGACAATGAGCAGTTCTTC. It translates to CASSPGDRGRDNEQFF.

This clonotype was found many times. The J gene is TRBJ2-2, the V gene TRBV7-9; D may match TRBD1 or TRBD2 (5 bases each). The germline CDR1 and CDR2 sequences are SEHNR and FQNEAQ (reference sequence). V was trimmed by 7 bases and J by 1 base, leaving 10 bases between them. The CDR3 extends over 14 amino acids. CDR3 sequence reads: CASTLGVNTGELFF. DNA for the CDR3: TGTGCCAGCACCCTGGGGGTGAACACCGGGGAGCTGTTTTTT. The full variable domain, its missing parts supplied by reference TRBV7-9 and TRBJ2-2, is DTGVSQNPRHKITKRGQNVTFRCDPISEHNRLYWYRQTLGQGPEFLTYFQNEAQLEKSRLLSDRFSAERPKGSFSTLEIQRTEQGDSAMYLCASTLGVNTGELFFGEGSRLTVL.

This chain uses TRBV3-1 with TRBJ2-7; D uncertain. This CDR3 contains 16 residues. Germline lookup yields CDR1 LGHDT and CDR2 YNNKEL (reference sequence). V was trimmed by 4 bases and J by 2 bases, leaving 18 bases between them. The CDR3 DNA is TGTGCCAGCAGCCCCCCCTCTGGGCGACGCGCCTACGAGCAGTACTTC. It encodes CASSPPSGRRAYEQYF.

In regard to this clonotype: The junction and the germline gene differ at one end; a read error may be behind it. This CDR3 is CNARRNRDQPQNF. CDR3 DNA: TGCAATGCTAGAAGAAACAGGGACCAGCCCCAGAATTTT. The chain is built from TRBV20-1 and TRBJ1-5; D is possibly TRBD1 (6 bases). CDR3 length equals 13 residues. Germline V lookup: CDR1 DFQATT, CDR2 SNEGSKA (reference sequence).

This clonotype was observed a few times. V gene TRBV5-1 combines with J gene TRBJ1-4; possible D gene TRBD1, 6 bases. The CDR3 totals 16 residues. CDR1 SGHRS and CDR2 YFSETQ come from the germline V gene. V lost 4 bases to trimming and J lost 5 bases, with 18 bases between them. In DNA, the CDR3 is TGCGCCAGCAGCCCCTTTGGGTCGCAGGGGAATGAAAAACTGTTTTTT. This gives the protein CASSPFGSQGNEKLFF.

At least ten counts were recorded for this clonotype. The chain's CDR3 is CASSLSGVSTDTQYF. In DNA form, the CDR3 reads TGTGCCAGCAGCCTTAGCGGGGTTAGCACAGATACGCAGTATTTT. This chain joins TRBV7-9 and TRBJ2-3, with 8 bases identical to TRBD2. The CDR3 has 15 residues. J was trimmed by 0 bases and V by 5 bases; bases with no gene match: 4. CDR1 SEHNR and CDR2 FQNEAQ come from the germline V gene (reference sequence).

This clonotype was observed many times. This chain connects TRBV7-8 to TRBJ2-2; D is unresolved. Germline V gene sequence: CDR1 SGHVS, CDR2 FQNEAQ. The CDR3 is 13 residues long. The V and J ends lost 5 bases and 5 bases respectively, with 9 bases between them. This chain's CDR3 is CASSPVRTGELFF. In nucleotides, the CDR3 is TGTGCCAGCAGCCCCGTCCGGACCGGGGAGCTGTTTTTT.

This clonotype showed up many times. CDR3 amino acids: CASSSGAPYEQYV. The DNA of the CDR3 is TGTGCCAGCTCGTCCGGGGCCCCCTACGAGCAGTACGTC. This chain connects TRBV18 to TRBJ2-7, with D possibly called TRBD1 or TRBD2 (5 bases each). CDR1 and CDR2 (germline): KGHSH, LQKENI. This CDR3 contains 13 residues. V was shortened by 6 bases and J by 2 bases, with 11 bases between the two germline ends.

This clonotype was detected ten times or more. The rearrangement links TRBV28 to TRBJ1-4; D unclear. Germline V CDR1 and CDR2: MDHEN, SYDVKM. V dropped 3 bases and J dropped 8 bases, with 10 bases sitting between them. The CDR3 covers 13 residues. The CDR3 coding sequence is TGTGCCAGCAGTTTCAGAGTAATCGAAAAACTGTTTTTT. This gives the protein CASSFRVIEKLFF. Drawing the rest from reference TRBV28 and TRBJ1-4, the complete variable domain is DVKVTQSSRYLVKRTGEKVFLECVQDMDHENMFWYRQDPGLGLRLIYFSYDVKMKEKGDIPEGYSVSREKKERFSLILESASTNQTSMYLCASSFRVIEKLFFGSGTQLSVL.

In regard to this clonotype: Given a much more abundant clone one base away, this may be a read error. This chain connects TRBV4-3 to TRBJ2-5; 8 bases line up with TRBD1. Germline V gene sequence: CDR1 LGHNA, CDR2 YSLEER. The CDR3 totals 15 residues. Trimming took 4 bases from V and 1 from J; bases not matched to a gene: 5. CDR3 in DNA: TGCGCCAGCAGCCGAAACAGGGGGACCCAAGAGACCCAGTACTTC. This sequence encodes CASSRNRGTQETQYF.

This clonotype was counted ten times or more. One end of the junction is discordant with germline, which a read error may explain. V gene TRBV7-7 combines with J gene TRBJ2-5; possibly TRBD1 or TRBD2 for D (5 bases each). The germline V gene encodes CDR1 SSHAT and CDR2 FNYEAQ (reference sequence). The CDR3 is 13 amino acids. The CDR3 DNA follows: TGTGCTAGCAGCTTACTGGGGGAGGAGACCCAGTACTTC. Amino acid sequence: CASSLLGEETQYF. The variable domain in full, completed from reference TRBV7-7 and TRBJ2-5, reads GAGVSQSPRYKVTKRGQDVTLRCDPISSHATLYWYQQALGQGPEFLTYFNYEAQPDKSGLPSDRFSAERPEGSISTLTIQRTEQRDSAMYRCASSLLGEETQYFGPGTRLLVL.

This clonotype was picked up many times. This chain uses TRBV10-3 with TRBJ2-2; no firm D call. The germline CDR1 and CDR2 sequences are ENHRY and SYGVKD. CDR3 length: 14 amino acids. V dropped 0 bases and J dropped 1 base, with 3 bases sitting between them. CDR3 bases: TGTGCCATCAGTGAGTCACAGAACACCGGGGAGCTGTTTTTT. This sequence encodes CAISESQNTGELFF.

This clonotype was counted many times. The genes are TRBV9 and TRBJ2-3; 9 positions agree with TRBD1. V lost 3 bases, J lost 11 bases, and 4 bases stayed unmatched. The CDR3 is 12 amino acids. Germline V lookup: CDR1 SGDLS, CDR2 YYNGEE. CDR3 residues: CASSAQGAWQYF. For the CDR3, the DNA is TGTGCCAGCAGCGCACAGGGGGCCTGGCAGTATTTT.

This clonotype was found many times. CDR3 nucleotides: TGTGCCAGCAGTTTATTCCGCGATACGCAGTATTTT. Translated: CASSLFRDTQYF. The chain is built from TRBV28 and TRBJ2-3; D uncertain. V lost 1 base and J 6 bases, leaving 5 bases between the germline ends. The V gene's germline CDR1 is MDHEN and CDR2 SYDVKM. There are 12 residues in the CDR3.

This clonotype was detected ten times or more. The gene calls are TRBV10-3 and TRBJ2-7, with 8 positions matching TRBD1. This CDR3 contains 14 residues. Germline V gene data show CDR1 as ENHRY and CDR2 as SYGVKD. Trimming cost V 6 bases and J 5 bases; bases outside gene matches: 9. The CDR3 nucleotides read TGTGCCATCAGCCCCGGGACAGGCATCGACGAGCAGTACTTC. Protein sequence: CAISPGTGIDEQYF.

The table lists this clonotype with many counts. The CDR3 DNA reads TGCAGTGCTAGAGGGAGACAGGGGAACACCGGGGAGCTGTTTTTT. This gives the protein CSARGRQGNTGELFF. The chain couples TRBV20-1 to TRBJ2-2; 7 bases fit TRBD1. V trimming: 1 base; J trimming: 1 base; junction bases outside the gene matches: 3. Germline V gene lookup returns CDR1 DFQATT and CDR2 SNEGSKA (reference sequence). CDR3 size: 15 residues.

This clonotype was counted ten times or more. The V and J genes are TRBV5-5 and TRBJ1-4; no clear D. Germline CDR1 reads SGHKS; CDR2 reads YYEKEE (reference sequence). This CDR3 region has 14 residues. Trimming pared 2 bases from V and 4 bases from J, leaving 9 bases between. CDR3 sequence (DNA): TGTGCCAGCAGCTTTCTGGAACTTAATGAAAAACTGTTTTTT. Its translation: CASSFLELNEKLFF. Looking up the rest from reference TRBV5-5 and TRBJ1-4 gives the full variable domain: DAGVTQSPTHLIKTRGQQVTLRCSPISGHKSVSWYQQVLGQGPQFIFQYYEKEERGRGNFPDRFSARQFPNYSSELNVNALLLGDSALYLCASSFLELNEKLFFGSGTQLSVL.

This clonotype appeared many times. The chain uses TRBV7-9 and TRBJ2-6; D is uncertain. The V and J ends lost 4 bases and 0 bases respectively, with 4 bases between them. This CDR3 comprises 14 residues. Germline CDR1 reads SEHNR; CDR2 reads FQNEAQ (reference sequence). For the CDR3, the DNA is TGTGCCAGCAGCTCCGTCTCTGGGGCCAACGTCCTGACTTTC. The encoded protein is CASSSVSGANVLTF.

Ten or more counts support this clonotype. The chain links TRBV18 to TRBJ1-5; 10 bases are a match to TRBD1. Germline CDR1 and CDR2: KGHSH and LQKENI. V lost 2 bases, J lost 5 bases, and 0 bases stayed unmatched. The CDR3 has 14 residues. CDR3 loop: CASSPGTGDQPQHF. The CDR3 DNA reads TGTGCCAGCTCACCAGGGACAGGGGATCAGCCCCAGCATTTT. Full variable domain (rest looked up from reference TRBV18 and TRBJ1-5): NAGVMQNPRHLVRRRGQEARLRCSPMKGHSHVYWYRQLPEEGLKFMVYLQKENIIDESGMPKERFSAEFPKEGPSILRIQQVVRGDSAAYFCASSPGTGDQPQHFGDGTRLSIL.

In its sample, this clonotype was seen many times. The chain couples TRBV3-1 to TRBJ2-6; D is unclear. Deletions cut 0 bases from V and 0 bases from J, with 6 bases between. Germline loops: CDR1 LGHDT, CDR2 YNNKEL (reference sequence). This CDR3 has 16 residues. The CDR3 is CASSQDSNSGANVLTF. CDR3 nucleotides: TGTGCCAGCAGCCAAGATTCGAACTCTGGGGCCAACGTCCTGACTTTC. The variable domain in full, with the rest retrieved from reference TRBV3-1 and TRBJ2-6, is DTAVSQTPKYLVTQMGNDKSIKCEQNLGHDTMYWYKQDSKKFLKIMFSYNNKELIINETVPNRFSPKSPDKAHLNLHINSLELGDSAVYFCASSQDSNSGANVLTFGAGSRLTVL.

The table lists this clonotype with many counts. The chain recombines TRBV5-1 with TRBJ2-1; 7 bases agree with TRBD1. The CDR3 totals 12 residues. The trim removed 5 bases at V and 8 bases at J, leaving 4 bases unmatched. CDR1 and CDR2 from the germline V gene are SGHRS and YFSETQ. The CDR3 DNA sequence: TGCGCCAGCAGACAAACAGGGGATGAGCAGTTCTTC. Amino acid sequence: CASRQTGDEQFF.

This clonotype was detected ten times or more. The CDR3 sequence is CAITGKGTGELFF. The CDR3 DNA reads as TGTGCCATCACCGGAAAGGGGACCGGGGAGCTGTTTTTT. The genes are TRBV10-3 and TRBJ2-2; D is perhaps TRBD1 (5 bases). CDR1 and CDR2 from the germline V gene are ENHRY and SYGVKD. This CDR3 is 13 amino acids long. Trimming stripped 7 bases from V and 5 bases from J, with 11 bases between.

This clonotype was observed a few times. V is TRBV6-6 and J is TRBJ1-5, with 7 bases that match TRBD1. CDR1 and CDR2 from the germline V gene are MNHNY and SVGAGI (reference sequence). Germline trimming cut 3 bases from V and 7 bases from J; bases unmatched to any gene: 12. The CDR3 runs to 16 residues. The CDR3 loop is CASSYLVQGKYQPQHF. For the CDR3, the DNA is TGTGCCAGCAGTTATCTCGTACAGGGGAAGTACCAGCCCCAGCATTTT.

This clonotype was recorded many times. The J gene is TRBJ1-1, the V gene TRBV7-9; D remains ambiguous. Germline V gene data show CDR1 as SEHNR and CDR2 as FQNEAQ (reference sequence). CDR3 length: 16 residues. V lost 1 base and J 1 base, leaving 13 bases between the germline ends. CDR3 protein: CASSLEQSLRNTEAFF. The DNA of the CDR3 is TGTGCCAGCAGCTTAGAACAGAGCCTAAGGAACACTGAAGCTTTCTTT.

This clonotype was seen repeatedly, ten times or more. CDR3 region: CASYLGVTGQGNTEAFF. The CDR3 DNA reads TGCGCCAGCTACTTGGGGGTTACAGGGCAGGGGAACACTGAAGCTTTCTTT. The chain has TRBV5-1 and TRBJ1-1; perhaps TRBD1 as D (6 bases). Trimming shortened V by 7 bases and J by 1 base, and 23 bases separated the two germline ends. The germline V gene encodes CDR1 SGHRS and CDR2 YFSETQ. The CDR3 contains 17 residues.

This clonotype was recorded many times. J is TRBJ2-3 and V is TRBV20-1, with D perhaps matching TRBD1 or TRBD2 (6 bases each). The germline V and J ends were trimmed by 0 bases and 3 bases, with 13 bases remaining between them. The CDR3 sequence is 15 residues long. The germline V gene encodes CDR1 DFQATT and CDR2 SNEGSKA (reference sequence). The CDR3 reads CSARDPRGATDTQYF. Here the CDR3 DNA reads TGCAGTGCTAGAGATCCGAGGGGGGCGACAGATACGCAGTATTTT.

Many counts were recorded for this clonotype. Written as DNA, the CDR3 is TGTGCCAGCAGCTTAGTGACGAGAGGGGAGACCCAGTACTTC. As protein: CASSLVTRGETQYF. V and J are TRBV7-9 and TRBJ2-5, with TRBD2 as a possible D gene (5 bases). Trimming took 1 base from V and 5 from J, leaving 11 bases between them. This CDR3 is built from 14 residues. CDR1 is SEHNR, CDR2 FQNEAQ, per germline (reference sequence).

In its sample, this clonotype was seen many times. The chain recombines TRBV20-1 with TRBJ2-3, with 7 bases identical to TRBD2. This CDR3 spans 14 amino acids. The V gene end was trimmed by 3 bases and the J gene end by 1 base; junction bases not matched to a gene: 4. Germline V lookup: CDR1 DFQATT, CDR2 SNEGSKA (reference sequence). The CDR3 nucleotides are TGCAGTGCTAGCGGGCTAGCGGGCACAGATACGCAGTATTTT. Its protein product is CSASGLAGTDTQYF.